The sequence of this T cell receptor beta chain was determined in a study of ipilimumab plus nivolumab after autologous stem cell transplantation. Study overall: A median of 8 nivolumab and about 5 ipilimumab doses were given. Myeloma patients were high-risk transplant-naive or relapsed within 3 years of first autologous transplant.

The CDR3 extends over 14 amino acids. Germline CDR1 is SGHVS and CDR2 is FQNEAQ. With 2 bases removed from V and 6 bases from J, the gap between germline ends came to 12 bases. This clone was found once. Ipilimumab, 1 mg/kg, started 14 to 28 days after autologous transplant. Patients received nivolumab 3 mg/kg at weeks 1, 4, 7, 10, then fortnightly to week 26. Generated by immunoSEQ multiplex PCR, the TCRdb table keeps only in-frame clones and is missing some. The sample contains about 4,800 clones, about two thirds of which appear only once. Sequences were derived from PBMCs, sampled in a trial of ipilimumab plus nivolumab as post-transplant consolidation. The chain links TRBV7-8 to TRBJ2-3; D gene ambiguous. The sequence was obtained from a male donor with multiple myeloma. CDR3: CASSLNPGPDTQYF. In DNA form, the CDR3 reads TGTGCCAGCAGCTTAAACCCGGGCCCTGATACGCAGTATTTT.